The clone carrying this TCR beta chain was observed at least ten times. Its antigen is unknown. How the authors handled the data: It was from CDR3 differences across clinicopathological groups that a distant-metastasis classifier for papillary thyroid cancer was built. TCRdb reprocessed the PCR reads using MiXCR. In this record, the V and J calls reflect TCRdb's handling and not the investigators' own analysis. The sample holds roughly 64,000 clones, less than 5% seen once. Ahead of thyroid surgery, no patient had received treatment of any kind. This specimen belongs to a study of metastatic and nonmetastatic thyroid tumors. Across the whole study: Where malignant and benign thyroid patients were concerned, repertoires were compared across blood and tumor or nodule tissue. The study's findings and limits: According to reports, the diversity of TCR beta was significantly higher in malignant thyroid tumors than in benign nodules, and this held in both blood and tumor samples.

This CDR3 comprises 11 residues. V was cut by 5 bases and J by 4 bases, with 1 base left in between. Per the germline V gene, CDR1 is KGHDR and CDR2 is SFDVKD. The chain is built from TRBV24-1 and TRBJ2-2, with D unresolved. This sequence was found in a female donor with papillary thyroid cancer or a benign thyroid nodule (not recorded which). Some clones in this sample may be carry-over from other donors' samples. The sequenced material came from blood. CDR3 region: CATSGTGELFF. CDR3 bases: TGTGCCACCAGTGGCACCGGGGAGCTGTTTTTT.